The rows below give T cell receptor delta chains drawn from one sample of a study of Vδ1+ human thymocytes. TCRdb re-identified clones in the multiplex PCR reads via CATT. The sample holds 80,000 or so delta-chain clones, about 30% seen once. Sequencing was carried out using Vdelta1+ gamma-delta thymocytes from the thymus. Receptors originate from a boy in the first two years of life who had congenital heart surgery. The CDR3 runs from the conserved cysteine through the conserved F or W. A D gene is named only where the DNA matches it firmly. Not all rows give a size; the values are once, few, many and, for expanded clones, a class.

J gene,V gene,D gene,clone size,CDR3 protein,CDR3 DNA
TRDJ1,TRDV1,TRDD3,NA,CALGELLIARMGDTLYTDKLIF,TGTGCTCTTGGGGAACTCCTTATAGCCCGGATGGGGGATACGCTGTACACCGATAAACTCATCTTT
TRDJ1,TRDV1,TRDD3,NA,CALESYELGADTDKLIF,TGTGCTCTTGAATCCTACGAACTGGGGGCAGACACCGATAAACTCATCTTT
TRDJ1,TRDV1,TRDD3,NA,CALGERAAGPRRSGGCHDKLIF,TGTGCTCTTGGGGAAAGGGCCGCGGGTCCCCGTAGATCTGGGGGATGCCACGATAAACTCATCTTT
TRDJ1,TRDV1,NA,NA,CALGERTSPYSSLPYTDKLIF,TGTGCTCTTGGGGAACGGACCTCCCCGTACTCCTCCCTGCCGTACACCGATAAACTCATCTTT
TRDJ1,TRDV1,NA,NA,CALGTTYVHWVRDTDKLIF,TGTGCTCTTGGGACAACGTACGTACACTGGGTCCGCGACACCGATAAACTCATCTTT
TRDJ1,TRDV1,NA,NA,CALGELLRGKTFKLIF,TGTGCTCTTGGGGAACTCCTGCGGGGGAAGACCTTCAAACTCATCTTT
TRDJ1,TRDV1,NA,NA,CALGGIPHYWRIFTDKLIF,TGTGCTCTTGGGGGTATTCCCCATTACTGGAGGATATTCACCGATAAACTCATCTTT
TRDJ1,TRDV1,NA,NA,CALGELPPRLPPGLIF,TGTGCTCTTGGGGAACTACCCCCTCGCCTACCCCCGGGACTCATCTTT
TRDJ1,TRDV1,TRDD3,few,CALGDLPCGGSYTDKLIF,TGTGCTCTTGGGGACTTACCATGTGGGGGATCGTACACCGATAAACTCATCTTT
TRDJ1,TRDV1,NA,NA,CALGERPSYSYWGPLTDKLIF,TGTGCTCTTGGAGAACGACCTTCCTACTCTTACTGGGGGCCTCTTACCGATAAACTCATCTTT
TRDJ1,TRDV1,NA,NA,CALGELGRPPRGTRAPLYTDKLIF,TGTGCTCTTGGGGAACTAGGTCGACCGCCCAGGGGGACCCGGGCCCCCTTGTACACCGATAAACTCATCTTT
TRDJ1,TRDV1,TRDD3,few,CALGEPSPPLGIGYTDKLIF,TGTGCTCTTGGGGAACCCTCCCCTCCGCTGGGGATAGGGTACACCGATAAACTCATCTTT
TRDJ1,TRDV1,NA,NA,CALGELFSQWPPYTDKLIF,TGTGCTCTTGGGGAACTGTTTTCCCAGTGGCCCCCGTACACCGATAAACTCATCTTT
TRDJ1,TRDV1,NA,NA,CALGDGIFLSRRGPQKNEYTDKLIF,TGTGCTCTTGGGGACGGCATCTTCCTCTCCCGAAGGGGGCCTCAAAAAAACGAGTACACCGATAAACTCATCTTT
TRDJ1,TRDV1,NA,few,CALGEPPSAGADKLIF,TGTGCTCTTGGGGAACCCCCGTCCGCTGGCGCCGATAAACTCATCTTT
TRDJ1,TRDV1,NA,NA,CALGEQGAYTDKLIF,TGTGCTCTTGGGGAACAAGGTGCCTATACCGATAAACTCATCTTT
TRDJ1,TRDV1,TRDD3,few,CALGKTGRLGDTYTDKLIF,TGTGCTCTTGGGAAGACGGGACGTCTGGGGGATACGTACACCGATAAACTCATCTTT
TRDJ1,TRDV1,TRDD3,NA,CALGELLLGFPTTGGPYTDKLIF,TGTGCTCTTGGGGAACTGCTTCTTGGGTTCCCCACTACTGGGGGACCTTACACCGATAAACTCATCTTT
TRDJ1,TRDV1,TRDD3,few,CALDPPPYWGKTDKLIF,TGTGCTCTTGATCCCCCTCCTTACTGGGGGAAAACCGATAAACTCATCTTT
TRDJ1,TRDV1,TRDD3,NA,CALGELPRRVGDVADKLIF,TGTGCTCTTGGGGAACTCCCCCGGCGGGTGGGGGATGTGGCCGATAAACTCATCTTT
TRDJ1,TRDV1,TRDD3,NA,CALGELYPTSGGYGNTDKLIF,TGTGCTCTTGGGGAACTATACCCTACGTCTGGGGGATACGGGAACACCGATAAACTCATCTTT
TRDJ1,TRDV2,NA,few,CACDTEDPPRSRYTDKLIF,TGTGCCTGTGACACTGAGGACCCTCCCCGATCCAGGTACACCGATAAACTCATCTTT
TRDJ1,TRDV2,TRDD3,once,CATCRTSTPLGDTEGYTDKLIF,TGTGCCACCTGCCGTACCAGCACCCCTCTGGGGGATACGGAGGGGTACACCGATAAACTCATCTTT
TRDJ1,TRDV1,NA,NA,CALGEHDHLRFPVLGTDKLIF,TGTGCTCTCGGGGAACACGATCATCTGAGATTTCCAGTTCTAGGCACCGATAAACTCATCTTT
TRDJ1,TRDV1,TRDD3,NA,CALGEAFPLLGDMDKLIF,TGTGCTCTTGGGGAGGCCTTCCCTCTACTGGGGGATATGGATAAACTCATCTTT
TRDJ2,TRDV1,TRDD3,NA,CALGGCTGGSSPVLTAQLFF,TGTGCTCTTGGGGGCTGTACTGGGGGATCGTCACCCGTTTTGACAGCACAACTCTTCTTT
TRDJ1,TRDV1,TRDD3,NA,CSGELVRPLTGGYTEGALKLIF,TGCTCTGGGGAACTAGTCAGACCTCTAACTGGGGGATATACGGAAGGAGCCCTTAAACTCATCTTT
TRDJ1,TRDV1,TRDD3,NA,CALGPIGWTGGYTDKLIF,TGTGCTCTTGGCCCCATCGGGTGGACTGGGGGATACACCGATAAACTCATCTTT
TRDJ1,TRDV1,TRDD3,few,CALGELRLLNVFLPSGGYGHKLIF,TGTGCTCTTGGGGAACTTCGTCTCCTTAATGTATTCCTACCTTCTGGGGGATACGGGCATAAACTCATCTTT
TRDJ2,TRDV1,TRDD3,NA,CALGEGQYSPVLGAAQLFF,TGTGCTCTTGGGGAAGGACAGTATTCCCCCGTACTGGGGGCAGCACAACTCTTCTTT
TRDJ1,TRDV2,TRDD3,NA,CACVSWGMGYTDKLIF,TGTGCCTGTGTGAGCTGGGGGATGGGATACACCGATAAACTCATCTTT
TRDJ1,TRDV1,NA,NA,CALGELSLAVSWVFWTDKLIF,TGTGCTCTTGGGGAACTATCCCTAGCTGTTTCCTGGGTCTTTTGGACCGATAAACTCATCTTT
TRDJ1,TRDV1,TRDD3,NA,CALGELAPGGYGKLIF,TGTGCTCTTGGGGAACTCGCACCTGGGGGATACGGCAAACTCATCTTT
TRDJ1,TRDV1,NA,NA,CALGVKNRVPTPRGDHTDKLIF,TGTGCTCTTGGGGTCAAAAATCGCGTTCCTACGCCTCGGGGGGACCACACCGATAAACTCATCTTT
TRDJ1,TRDV1,NA,NA,CALVPTEVGGTHTDKLIF,TGTGCTCTTGTACCAACTGAGGTGGGGGGGACCCACACCGATAAACTCATCTTT
TRDJ1,TRDV1,TRDD3,NA,CALGETIGLPTYWGITPLKLIF,TGTGCTCTTGGGGAGACAATCGGCCTTCCGACCTACTGGGGGATTACGCCACTAAAACTCATCTTT
TRDJ1,TRDV1,NA,few,CALAVSNSLQSTITDKLIF,TGTGCTCTCGCCGTGTCGAACAGCCTTCAATCAACCATTACCGATAAACTCATCTTT
TRDJ1,TRDV1,TRDD3,once,CALVRSYAGDTGTDKLIF,TGTGCTCTTGTACGGTCCTACGCGGGGGATACTGGTACCGATAAACTCATCTTT
TRDJ1,TRDV1,TRDD3,NA,CALGGYLRGIRMATDKLIF,TGTGCTCTTGGGGGTTACCTGCGGGGGATACGCATGGCCACCGATAAACTCATCTTT
TRDJ1,TRDV2,NA,NA,CASPTPNLIF,TGTGCCTCCCCGACCCCTAACCTCATCTTT
TRDJ1,TRDV2,TRDD3,few,CACDRLGDLGTDKLIF,TGTGCCTGTGACAGGCTGGGGGATCTTGGCACCGATAAACTCATCTTT
TRDJ1,TRDV1,TRDD3,few,CALGELALALHLLGDTHTDKLIF,TGTGCTCTTGGGGAACTTGCTCTTGCCCTACACCTCTTGGGGGATACACACACCGATAAACTCATCTTT
TRDJ1,TRDV1,NA,few,CALGERAYTYWATEKLIF,TGTGCTCTTGGGGAACGGGCCTACACCTACTGGGCCACGGAAAAACTCATCTTT
TRDJ1,TRDV1,TRDD3,once,CALGELLPFLWLGDTVKLIF,TGTGCTCTTGGGGAACTCCTCCCTTTCCTGTGGCTGGGGGATACGGTTAAACTCATCTTT
TRDJ1,TRDV1,TRDD3,NA,CALGEIYLGVYSTDKLIF,TGTGCTCTTGGGGAGATCTACCTGGGGGTCTACTCCACCGATAAACTCATCTTT
TRDJ1,TRDV1,TRDD3,NA,CALGELVFGFSGLGDESYTDKLIF,TGTGCTCTTGGGGAACTGGTGTTCGGGTTCTCGGGTCTGGGGGATGAGTCTTACACCGATAAACTCATCTTT
TRDJ1,TRDV1,TRDD3,few,CALGERSGGYFTDKLIF,TGTGCTCTTGGGGAACGGAGCGGGGGATACTTCACCGATAAACTCATCTTT